The T cell receptor beta chain described here comes from a study of graft-versus-host responses after intestinal transplantation. V was trimmed by 5 bases and J by 8 bases, leaving 9 bases between them. In germline, CDR1 is MGHRA, CDR2 YSYEKL. This CDR3 comprises 11 residues. Assay: immunoSEQ multiplex PCR; the TCRdb copy retains only in-frame clones and omits some. The data show about 90,000 clones, 88% seen once. Findings and limits, study-wide: Recipient marrow contained GvH clones, some of which appeared first in ileum or blood.

Of note for this clone: Its antigen is unidentified.

This chain uses TRBV4-1 with TRBJ1-1; the D is unclear. The clonotype comes from a human donor who was the organ donor for an intestinal transplant. This material consisted of unstimulated CD4+ T cells sorted from spleen or lymph node cells, taken before transplant. CDR3 DNA: TGCGCCAGCAGCGGTGACTCCGAAGCTTTCTTT. It yields the protein CASSGDSEAFF.